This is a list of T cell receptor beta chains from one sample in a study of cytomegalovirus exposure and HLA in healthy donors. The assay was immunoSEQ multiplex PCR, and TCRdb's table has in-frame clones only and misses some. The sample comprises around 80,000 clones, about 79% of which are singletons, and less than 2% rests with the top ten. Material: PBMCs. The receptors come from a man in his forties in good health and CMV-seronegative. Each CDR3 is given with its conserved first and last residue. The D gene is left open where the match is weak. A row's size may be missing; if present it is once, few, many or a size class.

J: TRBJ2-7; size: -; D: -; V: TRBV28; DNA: TGTGCCAGCAAACTACAGGGCTACGAGCAGTACTTC; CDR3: CASKLQGYEQYF
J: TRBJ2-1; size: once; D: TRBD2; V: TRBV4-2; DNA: TGTGCCAGCAGCCCCCCCGCTAGCGGGTACAATGAGCAGTTCTTC; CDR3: CASSPPASGYNEQFF
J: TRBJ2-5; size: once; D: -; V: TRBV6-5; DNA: TGTGCCAGCAGTGACGGACAGAACCAAGAGACCCAGTACTTC; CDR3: CASSDGQNQETQYF
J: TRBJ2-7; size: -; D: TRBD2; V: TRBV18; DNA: TGTGCCAGCTTTCACGATCTAGCGGGAGCCCACGAGCAGTACTTC; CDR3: CASFHDLAGAHEQYF
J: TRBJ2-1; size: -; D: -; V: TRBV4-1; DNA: TGCGCCAGCAGCCAAGAAACTAGCACCTACAATGAGCAGTTCTTC; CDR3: CASSQETSTYNEQFF
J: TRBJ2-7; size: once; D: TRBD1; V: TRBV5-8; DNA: TGTGCCAGCACTCCGGGACAGTCCTCCTACGAGCAGTACTTC; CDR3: CASTPGQSSYEQYF
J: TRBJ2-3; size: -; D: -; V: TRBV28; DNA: TGTGCCACATTTGGTTGGGCTGGGGATACGCAGTATTTT; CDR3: CATFGWAGDTQYF
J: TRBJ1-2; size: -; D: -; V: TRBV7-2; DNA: TGTGCCAGCAGCTCGACAGCACAGGGTGGCTACACCTTC; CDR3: CASSSTAQGGYTF
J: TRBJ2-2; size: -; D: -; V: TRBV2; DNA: TGTGCCAGCAGTGAGTCTCAGGCTAACACCGGGGAGCTGTTTTTT; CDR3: CASSESQANTGELFF
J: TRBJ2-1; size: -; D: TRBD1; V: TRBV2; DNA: TGTGCCAGCAGTGAACAAATCGGGACAGGCTCCTACAATGAGCAGTTCTTC; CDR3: CASSEQIGTGSYNEQFF
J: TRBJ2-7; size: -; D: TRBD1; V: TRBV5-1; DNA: TGCGCCAGCAGCTTGGCCCAGGGGGCTTACGAGCAGTACTTC; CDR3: CASSLAQGAYEQYF
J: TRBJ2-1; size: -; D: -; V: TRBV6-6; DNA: TGTGCCAGCAGCAACGCCGACTTGAGCTCCTACAATGAGCAGTTCTTC; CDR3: CASSNADLSSYNEQFF
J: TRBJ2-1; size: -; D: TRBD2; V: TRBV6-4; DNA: TGTGCCAGCAGTGACTCTAGCGGGAGGGGGTCGAATGAGCAGTTCTTC; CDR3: CASSDSSGRGSNEQFF
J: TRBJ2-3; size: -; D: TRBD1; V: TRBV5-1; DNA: TGCGCCAGCAGCTTAACAGGGGGCCAGAGCACAGATACGCAGTATTTT; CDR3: CASSLTGGQSTDTQYF
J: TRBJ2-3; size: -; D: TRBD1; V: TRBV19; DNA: TGTGCCAGCAGAACAGGGGTAGTCACAGATACGCAGTATTTT; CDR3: CASRTGVVTDTQYF
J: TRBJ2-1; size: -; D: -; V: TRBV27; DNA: TGTGCCAGCAGGCAGGATAGTGTTACGGGAAATAAGAATGAGCAGTTCTTC; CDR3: CASRQDSVTGNKNEQFF
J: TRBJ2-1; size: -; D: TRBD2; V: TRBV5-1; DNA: TGCGCCAGCCGGGGAGCGGGAGGCTACAATGAGCAGTTCTTC; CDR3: CASRGAGGYNEQFF
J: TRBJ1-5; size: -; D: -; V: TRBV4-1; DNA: TGCGCCAGCAGCCAGCATGGGGAGGGGCGGCCCCAGCATTTT; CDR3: CASSQHGEGRPQHF
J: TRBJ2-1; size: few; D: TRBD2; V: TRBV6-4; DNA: TGTGCCAGCAGTGACTCGTTAGCGGGCCACAATGAGCAGTTCTTC; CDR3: CASSDSLAGHNEQFF
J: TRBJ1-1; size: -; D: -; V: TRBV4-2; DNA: TGTGCCAGCAGCCAAGACATGGGCTGGAACACTGAAGCTTTCTTT; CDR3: CASSQDMGWNTEAFF
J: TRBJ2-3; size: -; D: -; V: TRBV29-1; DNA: TGCAGCGTTGACCATGGGGGGTCTGCGGATACGCAGTATTTT; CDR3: CSVDHGGSADTQYF
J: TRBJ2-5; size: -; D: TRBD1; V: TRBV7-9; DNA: TGTGCCAGCAACCGTGGACAGGGGGCCCAAGAGACCCAGTACTTC; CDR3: CASNRGQGAQETQYF
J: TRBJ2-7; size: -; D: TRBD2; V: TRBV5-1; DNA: TGCGCCAGCAGCTTGACCCAAGGGAGGGGACTACCCTACGAGCAGTACTTC; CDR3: CASSLTQGRGLPYEQYF
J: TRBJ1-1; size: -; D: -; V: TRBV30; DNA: TGTGCCTGGACCCACGCGGGGATCTCCGCTGAAGCTTTCTTT; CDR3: CAWTHAGISAEAFF
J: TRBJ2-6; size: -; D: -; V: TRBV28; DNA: TGTGCCAGCAGTTTATCCACAGCCGGCCCGAACGGCCTGACTTTC; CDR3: CASSLSTAGPNGLTF
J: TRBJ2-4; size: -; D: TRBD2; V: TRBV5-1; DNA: TGCGCCAGCAGCGATTTGGGAGGGGAAAACAGTCAGTACTTC; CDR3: CASSDLGGENSQYF
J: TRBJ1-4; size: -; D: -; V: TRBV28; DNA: TGTGCCAGCAGTCTAACCGGGACGGAAGGGGGAAAACTGTTTTTT; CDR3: CASSLTGTEGGKLFF
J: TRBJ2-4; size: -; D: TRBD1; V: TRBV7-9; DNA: TGTGCCAGCAGCGGACCAGGGGGTGGCTGGGACATTCAGTACTTC; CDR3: CASSGPGGGWDIQYF
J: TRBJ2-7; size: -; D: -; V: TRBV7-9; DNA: TGTTCCAGCAGCTTGAGAGTCGAGCAGTACTTC; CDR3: CSSSLRVEQYF
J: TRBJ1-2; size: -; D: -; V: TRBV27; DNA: TGTGCCAGCAGTTTAAACGGGGTCTATGGCTACACCTTC; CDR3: CASSLNGVYGYTF
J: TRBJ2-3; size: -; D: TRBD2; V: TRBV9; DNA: TGTGCCAGCAGCGTAATAGCGGGAGTAGGGGATACGCAGTATTTT; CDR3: CASSVIAGVGDTQYF
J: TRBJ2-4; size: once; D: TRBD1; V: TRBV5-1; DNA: TGCGCCAGCAGCTTTACTGGACAGGACTTGGGCAGTCAGTACTTC; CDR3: CASSFTGQDLGSQYF
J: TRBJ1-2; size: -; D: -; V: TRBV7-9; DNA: TGTGCCAGCAGCTCCGAAACTGGGGGGAGTACCTATGGCTACACCTTC; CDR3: CASSSETGGSTYGYTF
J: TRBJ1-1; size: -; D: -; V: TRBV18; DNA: TGTGCCAGCTCACCGTATAATGGGCCATCCACTGAAGCTTTCTTT; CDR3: CASSPYNGPSTEAFF
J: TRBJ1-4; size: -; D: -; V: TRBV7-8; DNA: TGTGCCAGCAGCTTAGTAATTCGACAGGCACCAACTAATGAAAAACTGTTTTTT; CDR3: CASSLVIRQAPTNEKLFF
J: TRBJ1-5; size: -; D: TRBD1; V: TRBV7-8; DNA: TGTGCCAGCAGCCCCATAACCGGGACAGGAACGGGTAGCAATCAGCCCCAGCATTTT; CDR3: CASSPITGTGTGSNQPQHF
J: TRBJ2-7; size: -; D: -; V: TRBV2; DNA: TGTGCCAGCAGTATGGACAGAGCCTACGAGCAGTACTTC; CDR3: CASSMDRAYEQYF
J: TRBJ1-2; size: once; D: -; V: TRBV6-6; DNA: TGTGCCAGCAGTTCGGGGTCGAACTATGGCTACACCTTC; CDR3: CASSSGSNYGYTF
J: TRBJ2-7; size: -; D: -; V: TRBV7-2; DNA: TGTGCCAGCAGCTTACGAACCCAGGGATACGAGCAGTACTTC; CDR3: CASSLRTQGYEQYF
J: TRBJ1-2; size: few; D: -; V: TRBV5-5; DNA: TGTGCCAGCAGCTATGACAGGAGAGGCTACACCTTC; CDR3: CASSYDRRGYTF
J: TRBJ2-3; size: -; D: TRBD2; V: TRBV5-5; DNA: TGTGCCAGCCGTGGACTAGCGGGAACCACAGATACGCAGTATTTT; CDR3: CASRGLAGTTDTQYF
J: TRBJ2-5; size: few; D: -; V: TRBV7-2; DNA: TGTGCCAGCAGCTTAGGGGGCCTACAAGAGACCCAGTACTTC; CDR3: CASSLGGLQETQYF
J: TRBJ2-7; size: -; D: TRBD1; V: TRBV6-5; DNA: TGTGCCAGCAGTCCCGACAGGGACTCCTACGAGCAGTACTTC; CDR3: CASSPDRDSYEQYF
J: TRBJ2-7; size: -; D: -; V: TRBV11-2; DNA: TGTGCCAGCAGCTATTGGGCAGGGCGTCCCGAGCAGTACTTC; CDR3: CASSYWAGRPEQYF